A selection of T cell receptor beta chains follows, all from one sample in a study of blood T cell repertoires in COVID-19. Measured with immunoSEQ multiplex PCR; TCRdb has only the in-frame clones, and not every one. The sample shows 150,000 to 200,000 clones, approximately 93% of them seen only once. The specimen was peripheral blood. These receptors originate from a woman between 55 and 75 years old with COVID-19, enrolled during active disease. The CDR3 runs from the conserved cysteine through the conserved F or W. Each record gives: V gene, CDR3 protein.

TRBV19,CASTLPGQVTGELFF
TRBV6-5,CASSYSKRGEQYF
TRBV19,CASSRQGSLSGNTIYF
TRBV7-8,CASSPTTGLGYEQYF
TRBV2,CASSVTFPSYTF
TRBV27,CASSPGQGHQPQHF
TRBV6-2/TRBV6-3,CASSLGPWPGTGSNEAFF
TRBV18,CASSPRTAFYEQYF
TRBV5-5,CASRSLPGVVYEQYF
TRBV18,CASSLDGGETQYF
TRBV10-3,CAIRAEVGNEKLFF
TRBV29-1,CSVDRQDYGYTF
TRBV3-1/TRBV3-2,CASSPNKDEAWDEQFF
TRBV3-1/TRBV3-2,CASSRYEGASTGELFF
TRBV3-1/TRBV3-2,CASSRDRAEQFF
TRBV5-4,CASSPGGARTDTQYF
TRBV7-9,CASSLGQGGEKLFF
TRBV18,CASSPVWGENTGELFF
TRBV5-8,CASDGGFGNQPQHF
TRBV6-2/TRBV6-3,CASSRPAPRGNTEAFF
TRBV18,CASSSRSGNNEKLFF
TRBV5-4,CASSLDRANAEAFF
TRBV27,CASSLKPRGTGELFF
TRBV5-1,CASSLAVLQGGTEAFF
TRBV9,CASSVRTGENSPLHF
TRBV11-2,CASRGQSNSPLHF
TRBV5-4,CASSLGQGLSYEQYF
TRBV3-1/TRBV3-2,CASSPRQGDNYGYTF
TRBV7-6,CEQGGPRMNTEAFF
TRBV19,CASSRYTGTAYYGYTF
TRBV4-1,CASMSGDATFYNEQFF
TRBV29-1,CSVEGRGGYTF
TRBV23-1,CASSQIQGAEGGYTF
TRBV19,CASSPGEGQGKRDYGYTF
TRBV3-1/TRBV3-2,CASSILQRGNSPLHF
TRBV15,CATFHGQGNYGYTF
TRBV19,CASRSNRAAGELFF
TRBV7-2,CASSAGFGSNQPQHF
TRBV27,CASRFGRGYGYTF
TRBV6-5,CASSLTGQPYEQYF
TRBV2,CASIGDKTRRGYTF
TRBV30,CAWSSGTSGELFTDTQYF
TRBV3-1/TRBV3-2,CASSQGQGQSYGYTF
TRBV5-1,CASSFSSGGLTGELFF